The 6 T cell receptor beta chains below were found in one sample sequenced in a study of T cells after yellow fever vaccination. MiXCR was run by TCRdb on the 5' RACE reads, yielding one entry per CDR3 protein. The sample shows 350,000 or so distinct CDR3 sequences, about 7.8% of them seen only once. The sample here was PBMCs, taken approximately 40 days after the first yellow fever vaccination. All receptors derive from a man between 18 and 29 years old who received the YFV17D yellow fever vaccine.

This clonotype was recorded a few times. The chain employs TRBV4-1 and TRBJ1-1, with D perhaps matching TRBD1 (5 bases). Germline V gene data show CDR1 as MGHRA and CDR2 as YSYEKL. The CDR3 has 13 residues. Trimming pared 1 base from V and 7 bases from J, leaving 10 bases between. The CDR3: CASSQGTPDEAFF. CDR3 DNA: TGCGCCAGCAGCCAAGGGACACCCGATGAAGCTTTCTTT.

There are a few counts of this clonotype. The chain has TRBV12-3 or TRBV12-4 and TRBJ1-6; D ambiguous. The CDR3 has 13 amino acids. V shed 5 bases and J shed 6 bases, with 8 bases lying between them. The CDR3 DNA reads as TGTGCCAGCAGTCCCACAGTTAATTCACCCCTCCACTTT. Its translation is CASSPTVNSPLHF.

The chain couples TRBV10-3 to TRBJ2-5, with 10 positions matching TRBD2. The CDR3 sequence is 17 residues long. Trimming at V came to 3 bases and at J to 0 bases, leaving 7 bases not matched to a gene. Germline CDR1 and CDR2: ENHRY and SYGVKD. The CDR3 nucleotides are TGTGCCATCAGTGAACCCTCCGGGACTAGCGACCAAGAGACCCAGTACTTC. Translation: CAISEPSGTSDQETQYF.

In this sample, this clonotype turned up many times. The chain recombines TRBV4-3 with TRBJ2-1, with D maybe TRBD2 (5 bases). V was cut by 1 base and J by 9 bases, with 10 bases left in between. CDR1 and CDR2 from the germline V gene are LGHNA and YSLEER. The CDR3 runs 13 residues. The CDR3 sequence is CASSQGRAREQFF. In DNA, the CDR3 is TGCGCCAGCAGCCAAGGGCGGGCACGTGAGCAGTTCTTC.

V gene TRBV12-2 combines with J gene TRBJ2-5; TRBD1, the table's D call, lacks a check against the DNA. TRBV12-2 is labeled a pseudogene. This CDR3 comprises 12 residues. The CDR3 region is CASRLQGETQYF. As DNA, the CDR3 is TGTGCAAGTCGCTTACAGGGAGAGACCCAGTACTTC.

This clonotype was seen a handful of times. This chain joins TRBV7-3 and TRBJ2-3; TRBD2 might be the D (5 bases). Germline V CDR1 and CDR2: SGHTA, FQGTGA. Trimming cost V 2 bases and J 6 bases, with 9 bases left between them. The CDR3 totals 13 residues. CDR3 in DNA: TGTGCCAGCAGCTTATTCCCGGGGGATACGCAGTATTTT. Amino acid sequence: CASSLFPGDTQYF.